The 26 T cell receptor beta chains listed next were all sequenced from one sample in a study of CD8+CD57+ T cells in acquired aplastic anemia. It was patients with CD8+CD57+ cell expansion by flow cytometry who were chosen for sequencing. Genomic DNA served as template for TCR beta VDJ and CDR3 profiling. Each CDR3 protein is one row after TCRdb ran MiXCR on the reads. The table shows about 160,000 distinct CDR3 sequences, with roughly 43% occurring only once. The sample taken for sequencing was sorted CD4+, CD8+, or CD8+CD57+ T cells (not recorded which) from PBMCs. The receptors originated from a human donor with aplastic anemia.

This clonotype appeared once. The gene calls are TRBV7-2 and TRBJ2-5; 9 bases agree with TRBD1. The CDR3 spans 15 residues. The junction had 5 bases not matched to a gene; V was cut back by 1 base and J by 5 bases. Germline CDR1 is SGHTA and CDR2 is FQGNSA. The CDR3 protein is CASSLDRTGDETQYF. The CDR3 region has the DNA TGTGCCAGCAGCTTAGATCGGACAGGGGACGAGACCCAGTACTTC.

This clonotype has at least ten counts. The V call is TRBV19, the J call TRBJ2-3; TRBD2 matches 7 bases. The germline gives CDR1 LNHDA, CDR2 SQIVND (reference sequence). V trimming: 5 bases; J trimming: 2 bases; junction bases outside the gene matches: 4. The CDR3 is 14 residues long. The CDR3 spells CASSSGLVTDTQYF. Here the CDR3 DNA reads TGTGCCAGTAGTTCTGGACTAGTCACAGATACGCAGTATTTT. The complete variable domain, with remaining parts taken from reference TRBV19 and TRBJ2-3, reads DGGITQSPKYLFRKEGQNVTLSCEQNLNHDAMYWYRQDPGQGLRLIYYSQIVNDFQKGDIAEGYSVSREKKESFPLTVTSAQKNPTAFYLCASSSGLVTDTQYFGPGTRLTVL.

The CDR3 sequence: CSARVYRVDNRDTEAFF. CDR3 nucleotide sequence: TGCAGTGCTAGAGTCTACAGGGTAGATAATAGGGACACTGAAGCTTTCTTT. V is TRBV20-1 and J is TRBJ1-1; D possibly corresponds to TRBD1 (6 bases). The CDR3 is made up of 17 amino acids. CDR1 is DFQATT, CDR2 SNEGSKA, per germline (reference sequence). The V end lost 1 base, the J end lost 3 bases, and 21 bases lay between the germline ends.

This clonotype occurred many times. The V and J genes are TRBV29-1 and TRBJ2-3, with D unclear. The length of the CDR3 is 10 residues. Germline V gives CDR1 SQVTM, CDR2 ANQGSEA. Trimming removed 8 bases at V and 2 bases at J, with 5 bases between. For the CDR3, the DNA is TGCAGCTCAAACACAGATACGCAGTATTTT. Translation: CSSNTDTQYF.

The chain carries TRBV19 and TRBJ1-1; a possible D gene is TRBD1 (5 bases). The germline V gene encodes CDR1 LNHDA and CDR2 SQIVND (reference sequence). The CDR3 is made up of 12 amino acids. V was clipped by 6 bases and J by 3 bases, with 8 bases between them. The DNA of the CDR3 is TGTGCCAGTAGATTGGGGGACACTGAAGCTTTCTTT. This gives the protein CASRLGDTEAFF.

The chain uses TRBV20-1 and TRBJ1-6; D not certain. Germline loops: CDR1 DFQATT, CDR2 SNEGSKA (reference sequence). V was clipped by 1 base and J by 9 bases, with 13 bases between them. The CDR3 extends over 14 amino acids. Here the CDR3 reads CSARVELIGSPLHF. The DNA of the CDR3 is TGCAGTGCTAGAGTGGAGTTGATTGGTTCACCCCTCCACTTT.

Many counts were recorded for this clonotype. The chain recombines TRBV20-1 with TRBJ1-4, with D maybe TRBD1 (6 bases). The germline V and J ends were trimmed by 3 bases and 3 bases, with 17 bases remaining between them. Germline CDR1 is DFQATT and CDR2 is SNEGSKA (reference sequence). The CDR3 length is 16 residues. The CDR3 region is CSARGAGIEANEKLFF. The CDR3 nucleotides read TGCAGTGCTAGGGGGGCAGGGATAGAAGCTAATGAAAAACTGTTTTTT.

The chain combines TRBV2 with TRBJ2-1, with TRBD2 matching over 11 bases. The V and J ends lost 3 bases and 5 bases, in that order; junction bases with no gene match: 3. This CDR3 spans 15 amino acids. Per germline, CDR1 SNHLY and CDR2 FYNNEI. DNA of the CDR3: TGTGCCAGCAGTGACGGGACTAGCGGTAACAATGAGCAGTTCTTC. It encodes CASSDGTSGNNEQFF.

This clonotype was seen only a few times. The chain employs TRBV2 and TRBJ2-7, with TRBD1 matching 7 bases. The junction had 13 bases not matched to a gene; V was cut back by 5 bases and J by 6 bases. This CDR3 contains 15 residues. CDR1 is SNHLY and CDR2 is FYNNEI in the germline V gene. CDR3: CASSPPGPQGVEQYF. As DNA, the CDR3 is TGTGCCAGCAGTCCCCCCGGACCCCAGGGGGTCGAGCAGTACTTC.

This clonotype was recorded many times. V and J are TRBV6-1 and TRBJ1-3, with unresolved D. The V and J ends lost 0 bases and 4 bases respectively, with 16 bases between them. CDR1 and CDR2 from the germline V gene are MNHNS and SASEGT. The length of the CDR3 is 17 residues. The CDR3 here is CASSEASRAAPGNTIYF. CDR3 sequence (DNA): TGTGCCAGCAGTGAAGCCTCTAGGGCAGCACCGGGAAACACCATATATTTT.

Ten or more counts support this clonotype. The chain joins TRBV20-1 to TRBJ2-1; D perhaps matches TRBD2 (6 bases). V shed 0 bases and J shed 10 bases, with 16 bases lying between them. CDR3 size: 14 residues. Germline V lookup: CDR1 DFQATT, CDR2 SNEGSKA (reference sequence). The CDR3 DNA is TGCAGTGCTAGAGATCAGCGGGCGACCATAGAGCAGTTCTTC. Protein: CSARDQRATIEQFF.

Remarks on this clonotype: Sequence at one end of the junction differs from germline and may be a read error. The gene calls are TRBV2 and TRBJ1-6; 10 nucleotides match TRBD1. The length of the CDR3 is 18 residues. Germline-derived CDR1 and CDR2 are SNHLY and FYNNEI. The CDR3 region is CATSPGQGKSSYNSPLHF. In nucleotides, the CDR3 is TGTGCCACCAGTCCGGGACAGGGGAAGTCATCCTATAATTCACCCCTCCACTTT.

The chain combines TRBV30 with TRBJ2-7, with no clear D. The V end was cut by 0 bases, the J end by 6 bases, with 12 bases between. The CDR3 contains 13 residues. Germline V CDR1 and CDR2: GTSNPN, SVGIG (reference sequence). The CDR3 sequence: CAWSVRGNGEQYF. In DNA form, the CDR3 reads TGTGCCTGGAGTGTACGAGGAAATGGCGAGCAGTACTTC.

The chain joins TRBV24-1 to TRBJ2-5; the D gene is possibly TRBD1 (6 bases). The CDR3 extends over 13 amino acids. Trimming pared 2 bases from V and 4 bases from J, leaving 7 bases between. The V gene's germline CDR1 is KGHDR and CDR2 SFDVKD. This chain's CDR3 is CATSDWDTETQYF. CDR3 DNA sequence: TGTGCCACCAGTGATTGGGACACAGAGACCCAGTACTTC.

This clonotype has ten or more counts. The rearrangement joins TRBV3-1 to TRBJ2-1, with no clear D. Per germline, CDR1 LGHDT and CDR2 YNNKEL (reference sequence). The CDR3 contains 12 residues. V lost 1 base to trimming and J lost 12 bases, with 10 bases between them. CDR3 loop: CASSQGLVGQFF. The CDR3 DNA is TGTGCCAGCAGCCAAGGGTTGGTCGGGCAGTTCTTC.

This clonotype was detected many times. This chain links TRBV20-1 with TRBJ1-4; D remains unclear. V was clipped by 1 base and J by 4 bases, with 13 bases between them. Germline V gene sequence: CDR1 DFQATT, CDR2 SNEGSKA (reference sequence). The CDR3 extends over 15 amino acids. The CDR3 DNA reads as TGCAGTGCTAGAGTGGGAGGTCTTGGTAATGAAAAACTGTTTTTT. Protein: CSARVGGLGNEKLFF.

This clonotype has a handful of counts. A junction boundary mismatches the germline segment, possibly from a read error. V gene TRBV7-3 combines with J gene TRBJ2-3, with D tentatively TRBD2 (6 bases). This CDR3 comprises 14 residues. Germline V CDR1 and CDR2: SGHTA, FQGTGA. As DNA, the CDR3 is TGTGCCAGCGGGACCGGAGGGGCCCCGGGTACGCGGTATTTT. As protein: CASGTGGAPGTRYF.

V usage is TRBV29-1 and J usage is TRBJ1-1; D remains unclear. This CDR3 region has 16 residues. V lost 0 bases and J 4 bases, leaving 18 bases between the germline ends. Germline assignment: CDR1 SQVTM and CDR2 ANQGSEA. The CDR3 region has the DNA TGCAGCGTTGAAGATCTTCCATGGCAGATGACCACTGAAGCTTTCTTT. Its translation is CSVEDLPWQMTTEAFF.

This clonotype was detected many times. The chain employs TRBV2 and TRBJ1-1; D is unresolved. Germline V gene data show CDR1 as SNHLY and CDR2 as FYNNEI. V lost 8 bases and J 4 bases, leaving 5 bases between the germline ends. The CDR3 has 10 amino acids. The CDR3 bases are TGTGCCAGCTCTACCACTGAAGCTTTCTTT. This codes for CASSTTEAFF.

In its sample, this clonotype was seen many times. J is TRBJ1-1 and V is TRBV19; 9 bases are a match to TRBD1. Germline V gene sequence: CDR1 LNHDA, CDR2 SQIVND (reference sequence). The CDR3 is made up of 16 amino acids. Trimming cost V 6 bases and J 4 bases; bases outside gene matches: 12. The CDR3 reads CASSLGTGSVGTEAFF. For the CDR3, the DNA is TGTGCCAGTAGCCTCGGGACAGGGTCCGTGGGCACTGAAGCTTTCTTT.

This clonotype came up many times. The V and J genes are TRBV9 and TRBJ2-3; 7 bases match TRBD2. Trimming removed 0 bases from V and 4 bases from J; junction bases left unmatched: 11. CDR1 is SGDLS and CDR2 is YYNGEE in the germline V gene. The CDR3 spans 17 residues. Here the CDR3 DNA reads TGTGCCAGCAGCGTAGGCCTAGCGGTCCAGCCCGCAGATACGCAGTATTTT. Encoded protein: CASSVGLAVQPADTQYF.

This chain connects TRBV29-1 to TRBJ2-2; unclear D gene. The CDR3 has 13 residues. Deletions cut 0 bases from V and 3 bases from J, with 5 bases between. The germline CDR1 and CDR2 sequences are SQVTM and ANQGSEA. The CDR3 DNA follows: TGCAGCGTTGAAGATAAGGACACCGGGGAGCTGTTTTTT. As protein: CSVEDKDTGELFF.

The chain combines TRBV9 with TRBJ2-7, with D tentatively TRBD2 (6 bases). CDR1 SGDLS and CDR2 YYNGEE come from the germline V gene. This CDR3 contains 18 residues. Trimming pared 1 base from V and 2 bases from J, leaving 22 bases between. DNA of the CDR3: TGTGCCAGCAGCGTAACATGGGGACTGCAGACTAGTGCCTACGAGCAGTACTTC. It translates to CASSVTWGLQTSAYEQYF.

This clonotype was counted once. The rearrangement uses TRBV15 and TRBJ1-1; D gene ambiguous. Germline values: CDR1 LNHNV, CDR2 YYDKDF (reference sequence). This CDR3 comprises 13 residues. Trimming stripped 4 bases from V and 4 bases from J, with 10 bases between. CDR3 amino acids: CATSNKGGTEAFF. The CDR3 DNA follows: TGTGCCACCAGCAATAAGGGAGGCACTGAAGCTTTCTTT.

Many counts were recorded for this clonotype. The CDR3 DNA reads TGTGCCAGCAGACCCGACGGACTGAACACTGAAGCTTTCTTT. Its protein product is CASRPDGLNTEAFF. The rearrangement uses TRBV6-4 and TRBJ1-1; no clear D. The V end lost 6 bases, the J end lost 0 bases, and 11 bases lay between the germline ends. The CDR3 is made up of 14 amino acids. Germline loops: CDR1 MRHNA, CDR2 SNTAGT.

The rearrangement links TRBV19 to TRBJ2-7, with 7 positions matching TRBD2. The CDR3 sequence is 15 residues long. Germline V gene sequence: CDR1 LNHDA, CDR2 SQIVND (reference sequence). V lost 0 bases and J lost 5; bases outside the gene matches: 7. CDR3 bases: TGTGCCAGTAGTATAGATCCGGCAGGGAGGGACGAGCAGTACTTC. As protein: CASSIDPAGRDEQYF.